This TCR beta chain was captured in a study of a mutant IDH1 vaccine in newly diagnosed glioma. Across the whole study: Vaccination began 4-6 weeks post radiotherapy alone, or with temozolomide cycles. The V12 visit happened in week 35, and the V13 visit happened in week 47.

Time point in this sample: week 35, safety follow-up. Doses of 300 ug of mutant IDH1 20-mer peptide were given with topical imiquimod. This clone was counted a few times. Antigen: not known. Assay: immunoSEQ multiplex PCR; the TCRdb copy retains only in-frame clones and omits some. Of roughly 50,000 clones in the sample, roughly 84% are singletons; the top ten hold roughly 6.2%. CDR1 is MGHRA, CDR2 YSYEKL, per germline. The CDR3 has 16 residues. The ends lost 0 bases at V and 3 bases at J; junction bases unmatched: 6. Sequences were derived from PBMCs, sampled from a glioma patient whose treatment included an IDH1 peptide vaccine. The clonotype was recovered from a middle-aged man with glioma. The chain carries TRBV4-1 and TRBJ2-7, with 9 bases aligning to TRBD1. CDR3 DNA: TGCGCCAGCAGCCAAGATCGCGGGACAGGGAACTACGAGCAGTACTTC. This translates into CASSQDRGTGNYEQYF.